Given below is one T cell receptor beta chain in context. Libraries were prepared by immunoSEQ multiplex PCR; TCRdb keeps only in-frame clonotypes and omits some of them. The table has just over 200,000 clones, 79% seen once; the top ten hold over 10%. The data stem from a study of cytotoxic CD8 clonotypes in ibrutinib-treated CLL. In germline, CDR1 is MGHRA, CDR2 YSYEKL. CDR3 length: 13 residues. V lost 6 bases, J lost 0 bases, and 8 bases lay in between. The chain links TRBV4-1 to TRBJ1-2; D uncertain. The origin of this receptor is a human donor with chronic lymphocytic leukemia. The material sequenced was PBMCs, taken after 12 months of ibrutinib treatment. CDR3 region: CASRPTANYGYTF. As DNA, the CDR3 is TGCGCCAGCAGACCCACGGCTAACTATGGCTACACCTTC.